This entry lists 10 T cell receptor beta chains sequenced from one sample in a study of cytomegalovirus exposure and HLA in healthy donors. 60 Vbeta and 13 Jbeta primers were used in PCR. Clones were read by immunoSEQ multiplex PCR, and TCRdb kept only the in-frame ones, dropping some. The sample table includes about 51,000 clones. The sequenced material came from PBMCs. All receptors derive from a man between 35 and 55 years old in good health and CMV-seropositive.

DNA for the CDR3: TGTGCCAGCAGCTTAGAGGGACAGGGGTTTCAGCCCCAGCATTTT. Its protein product is CASSLEGQGFQPQHF. The V and J genes are TRBV7-9 and TRBJ1-5, with TRBD1 identical over 10 bases. The trim removed 1 base at V and 6 bases at J, leaving 3 bases unmatched. The CDR3 length is 15 residues. Germline V gene data show CDR1 as SEHNR and CDR2 as FQNEAQ (reference sequence).

This chain connects TRBV6-6 to TRBJ2-2; a weak D match, TRBD2 (7 bases). V was cut by 1 base and J by 6 bases, with 12 bases left in between. The CDR3 extends over 15 amino acids. Looked up from germline, CDR1 is MNHNY and CDR2 is SVGAGI (reference sequence). The CDR3 nucleotides are TGTGCCAGCAGTTACTTAGGGGGAGGGGCCGGGGAGCTGTTTTTT. Translated: CASSYLGGGAGELFF.

J is TRBJ2-7 and V is TRBV27; no firm D call. The CDR3 loop spans 14 amino acids. V lost 1 base to trimming and J lost 2 bases, with 9 bases between them. The germline V gene encodes CDR1 MNHEY and CDR2 SMNVEV (reference sequence). The CDR3 DNA is TGTGCCAGCAGTTTATTGCGGAGTACCTACGAGCAGTACTTC. This translates into CASSLLRSTYEQYF.

The CDR3 coding sequence is TGTGCCAGCTCACCACCCGGGACAGGGACTAACTATGGCTACACCTTC. Protein sequence: CASSPPGTGTNYGYTF. The chain has TRBV18 and TRBJ1-2; 9 nucleotides align to TRBD1. This CDR3 region has 16 residues. V was pared by 0 bases and J by 0 bases, with 2 bases of the junction left unmatched. Germline CDR1 and CDR2: KGHSH and LQKENI.

The chain recombines TRBV19 with TRBJ1-2; 12 nucleotides agree with TRBD1. V trimming: 5 bases; J trimming: 7 bases; junction bases outside the gene matches: 8. The germline V gene has CDR1 LNHDA and CDR2 SQIVND (reference sequence). CDR3 size: 15 residues. CDR3 residues: CASSSSGTGGFGYTF. The DNA for the CDR3 is TGTGCCAGTAGTTCTTCCGGGACAGGGGGCTTTGGCTACACCTTC.

This chain connects TRBV6-1 to TRBJ1-5; D is undetermined. The CDR3 sequence is 15 residues long. V shed 4 bases and J shed 0 bases, with 10 bases lying between them. CDR1 and CDR2 (germline): MNHNS, SASEGT. The CDR3 DNA reads as TGTGCCAGCAGTGGGGCACCTAATAGCAATCAGCCCCAGCATTTT. Protein product: CASSGAPNSNQPQHF.

J is TRBJ2-1 and V is TRBV6-5, with TRBD1 identical over 10 bases. Germline lookup yields CDR1 MNHEY and CDR2 SVGAGI. J gave up 6 bases and V 3 bases, and 2 bases lay outside the gene matches. The CDR3 contains 14 residues. The CDR3: CASSYDRGLNEQFF. The CDR3 DNA follows: TGTGCCAGCAGTTATGACAGGGGGCTCAATGAGCAGTTCTTC.

V is TRBV6-5 and J is TRBJ2-7; a possible D gene is TRBD2 (5 bases). CDR3 length: 15 amino acids. Germline loops: CDR1 MNHEY, CDR2 SVGAGI. V was cut by 6 bases and J by 7 bases, with 22 bases left in between. The CDR3 coding sequence is TGTGCCAGCAGGTCAGGCTGGGGAGCCCTAGGAGAGCAGTACTTC. Translating it yields CASRSGWGALGEQYF.

The rearrangement links TRBV6-1 to TRBJ2-1, with TRBD1 identical over 9 bases. Trimming removed 1 base from V and 8 bases from J; junction bases left unmatched: 9. The CDR3 has 16 residues. From germline, CDR1 is MNHNS and CDR2 SASEGT. The CDR3 region has the DNA TGTGCCAGCAGTGAAGTGGGGGGGGACAGGGAGTATGAGCAGTTCTTC. It yields the protein CASSEVGGDREYEQFF.

This clone shows up as medium-sized by frequency. The chain has TRBV19 and TRBJ1-1, with D uncertain. This CDR3 contains 13 residues. V was cut by 7 bases and J by 1 base, with 10 bases left in between. CDR1 and CDR2 from the germline V gene are LNHDA and SQIVND (reference sequence). The CDR3 nucleotides read TGTGCCAGTACCATCACAGCGAACACTGAAGCTTTCTTT. This gives the protein CASTITANTEAFF.